The rows below give T cell receptor beta chains drawn from one sample of a study of cytomegalovirus exposure and HLA in healthy donors. Assay: immunoSEQ multiplex PCR; the TCRdb copy retains only in-frame clones and omits some. This sample carries around 140,000 clones, about 74% of them seen once, and the ten largest clones take under 8.5%. Input material: PBMCs. These receptors originate from a male donor in good health and CMV-seronegative. Both conserved end residues are part of each CDR3. A D gene is named only where the DNA matches it firmly. Where a row states a size, it is once, few, many or the class of an expanded clone; other rows omit it.

>TRBJ2-7|.|TRBV20-1|.
TGCAGTGCTAGAGGAATTAGCGAGCAGTACTTC
CSARGISEQYF
>TRBJ2-5|.|TRBV30|.
TGTGCCTGGAGTTCAGGACAAGAGACCCAGTACTTC
CAWSSGQETQYF
>TRBJ1-2|.|TRBV6-5|.
TGTGCCAGCAGCAAGGGAGAATTCGGTGGCTACACCTTC
CASSKGEFGGYTF
>TRBJ2-3|.|TRBV19|.
TGTGCCAGTAGTATTACAGTTTCAGATACGCAGTATTTT
CASSITVSDTQYF
>TRBJ2-7|.|TRBV7-8|.
TGTGCCAGCAGCCTGCGGACGGGAGTTCCCTACGAGCAGTACTTC
CASSLRTGVPYEQYF
>TRBJ2-1|TRBD2|TRBV27|.
TGTGCCAGCAGTTTAAGGGGACTAGCGGGACGTGAGCAGTTCTTC
CASSLRGLAGREQFF
>TRBJ1-1|TRBD1|TRBV18|.
TGTGCCAGCTCACCTTACGAGACAGGGGTGAACACTGAAGCTTTCTTT
CASSPYETGVNTEAFF
>TRBJ2-2|.|TRBV29-1|.
TGCAGCGTTGTTAGTCAGGGTGACACCGGGGAGCTGTTTTTT
CSVVSQGDTGELFF
>TRBJ2-7|.|TRBV7-9|few
TGTGCCAGCAGCTTAGCTGGGGTCGGGGACGAGCAGTACTTC
CASSLAGVGDEQYF
>TRBJ2-3|.|TRBV28|.
TGTGCCAGCAGCCAAGAGGAGATATCCTCGATCACAGATACGCAGTATTTT
CASSQEEISSITDTQYF
>TRBJ2-1|.|TRBV15|.
TGTGCCACCAGCAGAGTCAACTTTCGGGATGAGCAGTTCTTC
CATSRVNFRDEQFF
>TRBJ1-2|.|TRBV5-1|few
TGCGCCAGCAGCTTGGAACCGACAGAAAACTATGGCTACACCTTC
CASSLEPTENYGYTF
>TRBJ1-6|TRBD1|TRBV6-5|few
TGTGCCAGCAGGAGACAGGGGGCAAGATCACCCCTCCACTTT
CASRRQGARSPLHF
>TRBJ1-5|.|TRBV7-2|.
TGTGCCAGCAGCTTAGTAGGGAGTCAGCCCCAGCATTTT
CASSLVGSQPQHF
>TRBJ2-7|.|TRBV5-6|.
TGTGCCAGCAGCTTGGACACCTACGAGCAGTACTTC
CASSLDTYEQYF
>TRBJ2-1|TRBD2|TRBV7-6|.
TGTGCCAGCAGCACGGGACTAGTGGGGGGCCAATTCTTC
CASSTGLVGGQFF
>TRBJ1-4|.|TRBV29-1|few
TGCAGCGTGGGTACATCGGGGACTAATGAAAAACTGTTTTTT
CSVGTSGTNEKLFF
>TRBJ2-7|TRBD2|TRBV4-1|once
TGCGCCAGCAGCTTCATTCTCGCGCCTAGCGGGAGTTACGAGCAGTACTTC
CASSFILAPSGSYEQYF
>TRBJ2-1|TRBD2|TRBV6-6|.
TGTGCCAGCAGGCGGGAGGGTATGGACAATGAGCAGTTCTTC
CASRREGMDNEQFF
>TRBJ1-5|.|TRBV28|few
TGTGCCAGCAGTCCGCAGGGAAACAATCAGCCCCAGCATTTT
CASSPQGNNQPQHF
>TRBJ1-5|TRBD1|TRBV6-6|.
TGTGCCAGCAGGTCACAGGGGGGCAATCAGCCCCAGCATTTT
CASRSQGGNQPQHF
>TRBJ2-1|.|TRBV7-8|.
TGTGCCAGCAGCTTAGATTCCCGGAGTAATGAGCAGTTCTTC
CASSLDSRSNEQFF
>TRBJ1-1|TRBD1|TRBV5-1|.
TGCGCCAGCAGCTGGACAGGAGGTTTAACTGAAGCTTTCTTT
CASSWTGGLTEAFF
>TRBJ1-4|.|TRBV25-1|few
TGTGCCAGCAGTGAATATCGAGGGAATGAAAAACTGTTTTTT
CASSEYRGNEKLFF